Described below is a single T cell receptor beta chain sequence and its context. An end of the junction differs from the germline gene, which may be a read error. In the authors' methods: Out-of-frame sequences were removed, leaving 2 million or so distinct TCRbeta sequences. TCRdb keeps only in-frame clones here, not all; method: immunoSEQ multiplex PCR. V, J and clone size were drawn from that table, and D and trimming were deduced from the DNA. Here the sample spans 40,000 to 50,000 clones, roughly 72% being singletons. The sort gate was single viable CD3+CD4+CD8-CD45RO+ cells for memory CD4+ T cells. Total CD4+ T cells were enriched by CD4 positive selection. This sample was included in a study of memory CD4+ T cells and cytomegalovirus serostatus. In the study overall: This sample comes from healthy Belgian adults, about nine CMV seropositive, approximately 25 seronegative.

The CDR3 contains 17 residues. Germline loops: CDR1 MGHDK, CDR2 SYGVNS. Sequenced material: memory CD4+ T cells from blood. This TCR came from an adult in good health and CMV-seropositive. The chain couples TRBV25-1 to TRBJ1-3; D is possibly TRBD1 (5 bases). This CDR3 is CVSSDVRETASGNTIYF. For the CDR3, the DNA is TGTGTCAGCAGTGACGTTCGTGAGACAGCCTCTGGAAACACCATATATTTT. The full variable domain, rest sourced from reference TRBV25-1 and TRBJ1-3, is EADIYQTPRYLVIGTGKKITLECSQTMGHDKMYWYQQDPGMELHLIHYSYGVNSTEKGDLSSESTVSRIRTEHFPLTLESARPSHTSQYLCVSSDVRETASGNTIYFGEGSWLTVV.